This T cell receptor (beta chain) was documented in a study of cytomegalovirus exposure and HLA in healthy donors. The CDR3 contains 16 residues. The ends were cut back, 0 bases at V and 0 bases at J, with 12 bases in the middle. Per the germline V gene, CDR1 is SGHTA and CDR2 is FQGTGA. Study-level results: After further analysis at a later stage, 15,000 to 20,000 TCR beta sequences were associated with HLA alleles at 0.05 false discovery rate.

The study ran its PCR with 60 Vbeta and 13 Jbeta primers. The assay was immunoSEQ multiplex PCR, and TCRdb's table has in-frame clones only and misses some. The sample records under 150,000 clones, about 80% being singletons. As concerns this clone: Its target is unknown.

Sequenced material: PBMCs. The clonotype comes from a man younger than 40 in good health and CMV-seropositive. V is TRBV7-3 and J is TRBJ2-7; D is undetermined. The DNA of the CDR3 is TGTGCCAGCAGCTTAACGGGCAAGGCAAGCTCCTACGAGCAGTACTTC. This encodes CASSLTGKASSYEQYF.